Listed here are 17 T cell receptor beta chains from one sample, sequenced in a study of T cells expressing NK-cell markers. TCRdb reprocessed the 5' RACE reads and stores each CDR3 protein as one record, lacking DNA. This sample's table reports 500,000 to 700,000 distinct CDR3 sequences. Specimen: blood T cells: a sorted CD56 or NKG2C T cell subset, CD4+ or CD8+ T cells, or bulk PBMC T cells (not recorded which). These receptors all stem from a man aged 18 to 29 in good health.

The chain couples TRBV20-1 to TRBJ1-1; the TCRdb D gene call, TRBD1, has no DNA to confirm it. In germline, CDR1 is DFQATT, CDR2 SNEGSKA (reference sequence). This CDR3 region has 13 residues. The CDR3 reads CSAAGGFGTEAFF.

The J gene is TRBJ2-7, the V gene TRBV11-3. CDR1 is SGHNT, CDR2 YENEEA, per germline. CDR3 length equals 13 residues. CDR3 sequence: CASSLDYGNTQYF.

The chain carries TRBV25-1 and TRBJ1-6. The CDR3 contains 12 residues. CDR1 and CDR2 (germline): MGHDK, SYGVNS. The CDR3: CASSDFQEPLHF.

This chain links TRBV5-6 with TRBJ2-1; TCRdb returns TRBD2, unconfirmable since there is no DNA. CDR1 and CDR2 from the germline V gene are SGHDT and YYEEEE. The CDR3 sequence is 19 residues long. CDR3 sequence: CASSHPEGSALRIYNEQFF.

The rearrangement joins TRBV6-5 to TRBJ2-1; checking the TCRdb D call of TRBD2 is not possible without DNA. Germline V gene lookup returns CDR1 MNHEY and CDR2 SVGAGI. This CDR3 has 15 residues. The CDR3 loop reads CASSYSGLAGNEQFF.

The chain uses TRBV5-1 and TRBJ2-6; TCRdb selects TRBD1, and the lack of DNA leaves this call unchecked. This CDR3 contains 17 residues. CDR1 is SGHRS, CDR2 YFSETQ, per germline. The CDR3 sequence is CASSEGQENSGANVLTF. The variable domain in full, with the rest retrieved from reference TRBV5-1 and TRBJ2-6, is KAGVTQTPRYLIKTRGQQVTLSCSPISGHRSVSWYQQTPGQGLQFLFEYFSETQRNKGNFPGRFSGRQFSNSRSEMNVSTLELGDSALYLCASSEGQENSGANVLTFGAGSRLTVL.

The chain couples TRBV7-9 to TRBJ2-2; the D call from TCRdb, TRBD1, cannot be confirmed without DNA. Per germline, CDR1 SEHNR and CDR2 FQNEAQ (reference sequence). CDR3 size: 16 residues. Here the CDR3 reads CASSRSRAGWPGELFF.

The V and J genes are TRBV29-1 and TRBJ2-3; TCRdb's D call, TRBD2, is unchecked because there is no DNA. The CDR3 is 13 residues long. Germline values: CDR1 SQVTM, CDR2 ANQGSEA. CDR3 loop: CSLRSGSTDTQYF.

This rearrangement joins TRBV14 to TRBJ2-3. The CDR3 loop spans 14 amino acids. Looked up from germline, CDR1 is SGHDN and CDR2 is FVKESK. The CDR3 here is CASSQVRYTDTQYF.

J is TRBJ1-5 and V is TRBV6-2 or TRBV6-3; TCRdb designates TRBD1, a call that cannot be tested without DNA. The CDR3 loop spans 16 amino acids. Per the germline V gene, CDR1 is MNHEY and CDR2 is SVGEGT. The CDR3 protein is CASSYSTRGGNQPQHF.

This rearrangement joins TRBV4-2 to TRBJ2-5; TCRdb's D call of TRBD2 is untestable without DNA. Germline CDR1 is LGHNA and CDR2 is YNFKEQ. The CDR3 is 16 residues long. CDR3 region: CASSQASGRPEETQYF.

The chain has TRBV10-3 and TRBJ2-1; no DNA is available, so the TRBD1 call from TCRdb remains unchecked. In germline, CDR1 is ENHRY, CDR2 SYGVKD. The CDR3 is 13 amino acids. The CDR3 protein is CATRTGAGDEQFF.

The rearrangement uses TRBV11-2 and TRBJ2-5; TCRdb designates TRBD1, a call that cannot be tested without DNA. CDR1 is SGHAT and CDR2 is FQNNGV in the germline V gene. This CDR3 is 14 amino acids long. This CDR3 reads CASSPWGTQETQYF.

The CDR3: CATSPAGELTQYF. The J gene is TRBJ2-3, the V gene TRBV6-1; as DNA is missing, the TRBD2 call by TCRdb cannot be tested. Per germline, CDR1 MNHNS and CDR2 SASEGT. The CDR3 has 13 residues.

V and J are TRBV24-1 and TRBJ1-2. From germline, CDR1 is KGHDR and CDR2 SFDVKD. There are 14 residues in the CDR3. CDR3 region: CATSESGRNYGYTF.

V gene TRBV20-1 combines with J gene TRBJ2-3. The length of the CDR3 is 13 residues. Germline assignment: CDR1 DFQATT and CDR2 SNEGSKA (reference sequence). The CDR3 here is CSARVPTTHTQYF.

The chain joins TRBV7-2 to TRBJ2-3; TCRdb lists TRBD2, though no DNA is available to test this call. CDR3 size: 17 residues. The germline gives CDR1 SGHTA, CDR2 FQGNSA. CDR3 in amino acids: CASSLTGTSGSTDTQYF.